This is a list of T cell receptor beta chains from one sample in a study of blood T cell repertoires in COVID-19. The protocol was immunoSEQ multiplex PCR, while the TCRdb copy is restricted to in-frame clones and leaves out a portion. The table records 150,000 to 180,000 clones, less than 95% of them present only once. Sequenced sample: peripheral blood. These receptor sequences come from a man aged 50 to 59 with acute or convalescent COVID-19. The conserved cysteine and the conserved F or W are not part of the CDR3 here.

>TRBJ1-4|TRBV7-2
ASSPYRREEKLF
>TRBJ1-2|TRBV28
ASSLNPTGYT
>TRBJ2-3|TRBV2
ASRGTSDYTDTQY
>TRBJ2-1|TRBV28
ASSVSGGLNNEQF
>TRBJ2-2|TRBV24-1
ATSEATNTGELF
>TRBJ1-1|TRBV6-5
ASSYTYNQGTTEAF
>TRBJ1-5|TRBV27
ASRRAGQGFQPQH
>TRBJ2-5|TRBV19
ASSSGGATQY
>TRBJ1-2|TRBV10-3
AISGGTGTYYT
>TRBJ2-6|TRBV27
ASSGTGSISGANVLT
>TRBJ1-2|TRBV7-9
ASSLGTGGDGYT
>TRBJ2-2|TRBV29-1
SVEDPSWDREDTGELF
>TRBJ1-3|TRBV28
ASSSHTVSGTIY
>TRBJ1-5|TRBV19
ASRLTGSQNQPQH
>TRBJ2-3|TRBV29-1
SVSNSGVGADTQY
>TRBJ2-5|TRBV5-1
ASSPRVSGGHQETQY
>TRBJ1-3|TRBV24-1
ATRNRSFFSGNTIY
>TRBJ2-7|TRBV5-1
ASSLVQNYEQY
>TRBJ2-4|TRBV5-5
ASSLGTTKNIQY
>TRBJ1-3|TRBV7-9
ASSLFGTGGSFSGNTIY
>TRBJ1-6|TRBV19
ASSPQGGDSPLH
>TRBJ1-5|TRBV4-1
ASSEAGRGNQPQH
>TRBJ1-1|TRBV28
ASSLPGDTEAF
>TRBJ1-6|TRBV24-1
ATSESSYNSPLH
>TRBJ1-1|TRBV6-6
ASSSQTGGGTEAF
>TRBJ2-2|TRBV29-1
SARDIYTGELF
>TRBJ1-4|TRBV18
ASSPGNPNEKLF
>TRBJ1-2|TRBV6-5
ASRTGGSGYGYT
>TRBJ1-6|TRBV5-1
ASSTGIMNSPLH
>TRBJ2-5|TRBV3-1/TRBV3-2
ASNPSVGGGRQETQY
>TRBJ1-1|TRBV11-2
ASSLQQTTTEAF
>TRBJ2-2|TRBV4-3
ASRFGQGAIGELF
>TRBJ2-7|TRBV25-1
ASSAAGGTYEQY
>TRBJ1-1|TRBV10-2
ASSEQENTEAF
>TRBJ2-1|TRBV5-1
ASSPGLVGEQF
>TRBJ2-1|TRBV2
ASSVLEQF
>TRBJ2-1|TRBV27
ASSFREGGTSGHNEQF